This entry lists 9 T cell receptor beta chains sequenced from one sample in a study of blood T cell repertoires in COVID-19. Method: immunoSEQ multiplex PCR; TCRdb's copy keeps in-frame clones and lacks some. The table records approximately 270,000 clones, around 83% of them present only once. Input material: peripheral blood. These receptors came from a man of 80 years or more with acute or convalescent COVID-19.

This chain connects TRBV15 to TRBJ1-3; D ambiguous. Between the trimmed V and J ends, which lost 2 bases and 2 bases, there was a span of 13 bases. The CDR3 covers 16 residues. Germline-derived CDR1 and CDR2 are LNHNV and YYDKDF (reference sequence). The CDR3 DNA reads as TGTGCCACCAGCAGATCTACAGAGCTGGCTGGAAACACCATATATTTT. It encodes CATSRSTELAGNTIYF. The full variable domain, its missing parts supplied by reference TRBV15 and TRBJ1-3, is DAMVIQNPRYQVTQFGKPVTLSCSQTLNHNVMYWYQQKSSQAPKLLFHYYDKDFNNEADTPDNFQSRRPNTSFCFLDIRSPGLGDTAMYLCATSRSTELAGNTIYFGEGSWLTVV.

The chain is built from TRBV24-1 and TRBJ2-3; D may be TRBD2 (6 bases). Trimming removed 5 bases from V and 5 bases from J, with 10 bases in between. Looked up from germline, CDR1 is KGHDR and CDR2 is SFDVKD. The CDR3 is 13 amino acids. CDR3 nucleotides: TGTGCCACCAGTGGGTCGGGGGTAGATACGCAGTATTTT. This encodes CATSGSGVDTQYF.

The table lists this clone with a count of one. The J gene is TRBJ2-3, the V gene TRBV24-1; tentatively, D is TRBD2 (6 bases). Germline V gene lookup returns CDR1 KGHDR and CDR2 SFDVKD. The CDR3 totals 17 residues. Trimming cost V 3 bases and J 6 bases, with 21 bases left between them. CDR3 DNA: TGTGCCACCAGTGATAGGGCAGGAGGGGCAAAGGCGGATACGCAGTATTTT. Its protein is CATSDRAGGAKADTQYF.

V usage is TRBV6-5 and J usage is TRBJ2-7; D unresolved. The CDR3 totals 12 residues. V shed 4 bases and J shed 1 base, with 5 bases lying between them. Germline lookup yields CDR1 MNHEY and CDR2 SVGAGI. The CDR3 DNA reads TGTGCCAGCAGTTTAGATTCCTACGAGCAGTACTTC. It is translated as CASSLDSYEQYF.

The chain joins TRBV5-1 to TRBJ1-4, with unresolved D. The CDR3 loop spans 15 amino acids. CDR1 is SGHRS, CDR2 YFSETQ, per germline. With 4 bases removed from V and 2 bases from J, the gap between germline ends came to 12 bases. CDR3 sequence (DNA): TGCGCCAGCAGCCTTCCCTGGAGGACTAATGAAAAACTGTTTTTT. It encodes CASSLPWRTNEKLFF.

The chain carries TRBV2 and TRBJ2-5; 8 bases agree with TRBD1. The CDR3 extends over 16 amino acids. J was trimmed by 4 bases and V by 1 base; bases with no gene match: 8. Germline V gives CDR1 SNHLY, CDR2 FYNNEI. The CDR3 region has the DNA TGTGCCAGCAGTGAAGGCCTCAGGGGGCGCAGAGAGACCCAGTACTTC. This sequence encodes CASSEGLRGRRETQYF.

V and J are TRBV5-1 and TRBJ1-4, with D maybe TRBD1 (5 bases). The V end lost 4 bases, the J end lost 3 bases, and 13 bases lay between the germline ends. Germline lookup yields CDR1 SGHRS and CDR2 YFSETQ. The length of the CDR3 is 15 residues. The CDR3 is CASSGGAKSNEKLFF. The CDR3 coding sequence is TGCGCCAGCAGCGGCGGGGCGAAGTCTAATGAAAAACTGTTTTTT. The whole variable domain, filled in from reference TRBV5-1 and TRBJ1-4, reads KAGVTQTPRYLIKTRGQQVTLSCSPISGHRSVSWYQQTPGQGLQFLFEYFSETQRNKGNFPGRFSGRQFSNSRSEMNVSTLELGDSALYLCASSGGAKSNEKLFFGSGTQLSVL.

V gene TRBV19 combines with J gene TRBJ2-3; 12 nucleotides agree with TRBD2. The CDR3 totals 15 residues. Per germline, CDR1 LNHDA and CDR2 SQIVND (reference sequence). V lost 6 bases and J lost 2; bases outside the gene matches: 3. The CDR3 protein is CASSGLAGNTDTQYF. CDR3 in DNA: TGTGCCAGTAGCGGACTAGCGGGAAACACAGATACGCAGTATTTT.

The rearrangement uses TRBV6-1 and TRBJ1-1; tentative D call: TRBD1 (6 bases). The length of the CDR3 is 14 residues. Germline-derived CDR1 and CDR2 are MNHNS and SASEGT. V shed 1 base and J shed 4 bases, with 10 bases lying between them. The CDR3 bases are TGTGCCAGCAGTGAAGGGGGGCTAAGCACTGAAGCTTTCTTT. Protein: CASSEGGLSTEAFF.